One and the same sample provided the 27 T cell receptor beta chains below, sequenced in a study of OX40 agonist ivuxolimab in advanced cancers. TCRdb's copy holds only in-frame clones and misses some; the assay was immunoSEQ multiplex PCR. Of 50,000 or so clones in the sample, roughly 90% are singletons; the top ten hold around 0.64%. Source: CD4+ or CD8+ T cells sorted from blood, taken in a trial of the OX40 agonist ivuxolimab. The receptors shown here come from an adult with an advanced solid tumor such as melanoma, head and neck, liver or kidney cancer.

The chain recombines TRBV6-1 with TRBJ1-4, with no clear D. V gave up 5 bases and J gave up 0 bases, with 7 bases separating them. From germline, CDR1 is MNHNS and CDR2 SASEGT. The CDR3 totals 14 residues. The CDR3, as DNA: TGTGCCAGCAGTCGCACTACAACTAATGAAAAACTGTTTTTT. Residues: CASSRTTTNEKLFF.

This clone has more than one count but fewer than ten. The chain links TRBV13 to TRBJ2-1, with TRBD2 matching 9 bases. Germline trimming cut 1 base from V and 8 bases from J; bases unmatched to any gene: 12. The V gene's germline CDR1 is PRHDT and CDR2 FYEKMQ (reference sequence). The CDR3 is made up of 17 amino acids. For the CDR3, the DNA is TGTGCCAGCAGCTTAGTGGGACTAGCCGTGGGTGGGGATGAGCAGTTCTTC. The encoded protein is CASSLVGLAVGGDEQFF.

The chain employs TRBV19 and TRBJ2-4; 10 bases align to TRBD2. The CDR3 sequence is 17 residues long. CDR1 and CDR2 from the germline V gene are LNHDA and SQIVND (reference sequence). V shed 3 bases and J 2 bases; nucleotides not matched to a gene: 7. The CDR3: CASSIVSSGSTKNIQYF. The CDR3 region has the DNA TGTGCCAGTAGTATCGTCTCTAGCGGGAGTACCAAAAACATTCAGTACTTC.

This clone has only one observation. This sequence joins TRBV6-1 and TRBJ1-5; TRBD1 might be the D (6 bases). The germline gives CDR1 MNHNS, CDR2 SASEGT. CDR3 length: 15 amino acids. The V end lost 7 bases, the J end lost 7 bases, and 20 bases lay between the germline ends. CDR3: CASIWGGSGRQPQHF. CDR3 sequence (DNA): TGTGCCAGCATCTGGGGGGGCTCCGGTCGGCAGCCCCAGCATTTT.

The chain couples TRBV19 to TRBJ2-1; 14 nucleotides agree with TRBD2. The CDR3 loop spans 14 amino acids. J was trimmed by 6 bases and V by 7 bases; bases with no gene match: 2. Germline V gene data show CDR1 as LNHDA and CDR2 as SQIVND (reference sequence). In DNA, the CDR3 is TGTGCCAGTACCGGGACTAGCGGGAGCAATGAGCAGTTCTTC. Translation gives CASTGTSGSNEQFF.

The chain has TRBV28 and TRBJ2-2; D is unresolved. Germline values: CDR1 MDHEN, CDR2 SYDVKM. This CDR3 is 13 amino acids long. V lost 6 bases, J lost 9 bases, and 14 bases lay in between. CDR3 amino acids: CASSPRWLRELFF. The CDR3 DNA is TGTGCCAGCAGCCCCAGGTGGCTAAGGGAGCTGTTTTTT.

The V and J genes are TRBV30 and TRBJ1-2; perhaps TRBD1 as D (5 bases). Trimming removed 6 bases from V and 5 bases from J, with 16 bases in between. The CDR3 spans 13 residues. CDR1 GTSNPN and CDR2 SVGIG come from the germline V gene (reference sequence). The CDR3 DNA is TGTGCCTGTTCACGCGGACAAGGGTATGGCTACACCTTC. It is translated as CACSRGQGYGYTF.

The chain joins TRBV7-9 to TRBJ2-3, with D possibly matching TRBD1 (5 bases). V was pared by 0 bases and J by 2 bases, with 18 bases between. Germline V gene data show CDR1 as SEHNR and CDR2 as FQNEAQ (reference sequence). The CDR3 runs 18 residues. CDR3 sequence: CASSLAGATFGYTDTQYF. CDR3 in DNA: TGTGCCAGCAGCTTAGCAGGGGCCACCTTCGGATACACAGATACGCAGTATTTT. Filled out from reference TRBV7-9 and TRBJ2-3, the complete variable domain reads DTGVSQNPRHKITKRGQNVTFRCDPISEHNRLYWYRQTLGQGPEFLTYFQNEAQLEKSRLLSDRFSAERPKGSFSTLEIQRTEQGDSAMYLCASSLAGATFGYTDTQYFGPGTRLTVL.

The chain links TRBV7-6 to TRBJ2-1, with a tentative D call TRBD2 (6 bases). The germline CDR1 and CDR2 sequences are SGHVS and FNYEAQ. The length of the CDR3 is 17 residues. The V end lost 1 base, the J end lost 8 bases, and 21 bases lay between the germline ends. The CDR3 protein is CASSLVGGIATGDEQFF. The CDR3 DNA reads as TGTGCCAGCAGCTTAGTTGGGGGAATAGCGACGGGGGATGAGCAGTTCTTC. Full variable domain (rest looked up from reference TRBV7-6 and TRBJ2-1): GAGVSQSPRYKVTKRGQDVALRCDPISGHVSLYWYRQALGQGPEFLTYFNYEAQQDKSGLPNDRFSAERPEGSISTLTIQRTEQRDSAMYRCASSLVGGIATGDEQFFGPGTRLTVL.

The chain employs TRBV11-2 and TRBJ1-4; D is uncertain. The CDR3 consists of 14 residues. Per the germline V gene, CDR1 is SGHAT and CDR2 is FQNNGV. Trimming took off 9 bases at V and 2 bases at J, with 13 bases between the two ends. Here the CDR3 reads CASQKGSTNEKLFF. CDR3 nucleotide sequence: TGTGCCAGTCAAAAGGGCAGCACTAATGAAAAACTGTTTTTT.

The genes are TRBV12-5 and TRBJ2-3; the D gene is possibly TRBD2 (6 bases). The CDR3 has 12 residues. The germline gives CDR1 LGHNT, CDR2 FRNRAP. V was clipped by 3 bases and J by 11 bases, with 12 bases between them. CDR3 region: CASGFAGHQQYF. The CDR3 region has the DNA TGTGCTAGTGGTTTTGCGGGGCACCAGCAGTATTTT.

The rearrangement joins TRBV27 to TRBJ1-4; D is ambiguous. The CDR3 totals 16 residues. Trimming stripped 5 bases from V and 6 bases from J, with 19 bases between. Germline CDR1 is MNHEY and CDR2 is SMNVEV (reference sequence). The CDR3 region has the DNA TGTGCCAGCAGTCCGTTCTCATGGTCCCACCATGAAAAACTGTTTTTT. Translated: CASSPFSWSHHEKLFF. The whole variable domain, filled in from reference TRBV27 and TRBJ1-4, reads EAQVTQNPRYLITVTGKKLTVTCSQNMNHEYMSWYRQDPGLGLRQIYYSMNVEVTDKGDVPEGYKVSRKEKRNFPLILESPSPNQTSLYFCASSPFSWSHHEKLFFGSGTQLSVL.

This chain links TRBV7-2 with TRBJ2-1; 11 bases are a match to TRBD1. The ends lost 5 bases at V and 7 bases at J; junction bases unmatched: 7. CDR3 size: 15 residues. Germline CDR1 is SGHTA and CDR2 is FQGNSA. CDR3 nucleotides: TGTGCCAGCAGCCTGCCGGGACAGGGGGTGAATGAGCAGTTCTTC. It codes for CASSLPGQGVNEQFF. Full variable domain (rest looked up from reference TRBV7-2 and TRBJ2-1): GAGVSQSPSNKVTEKGKDVELRCDPISGHTALYWYRQSLGQGLEFLIYFQGNSAPDKSGLPSDRFSAERTGGSVSTLTIQRTQQEDSAVYLCASSLPGQGVNEQFFGPGTRLTVL.

As DNA, the CDR3 is TGTGCCAGCAATCTAGCGGGAGGGCCCGACGGGGAGCTGTTTTTT. This translates into CASNLAGGPDGELFF. The gene calls are TRBV27 and TRBJ2-2, with TRBD2 matching 12 bases. The CDR3 covers 15 residues. Germline lookup yields CDR1 MNHEY and CDR2 SMNVEV (reference sequence). J was trimmed by 7 bases and V by 7 bases; bases with no gene match: 7.

Of note for this clone: Lacking the conserved final phenylalanine or tryptophan, this CDR3 likely reflects a read error. The DNA is omitted, as the CDR3 cannot be located on it reliably, and the CDR3 follows TCRdb's listing. This chain joins TRBV5-8 and TRBJ2-7. Counting both end residues, the CDR3 totals 11 amino acids. Germline CDR1 reads SGHTS; CDR2 reads YDEGEE. CDR3 residues: CASSLKAIPMN.

This clone was counted between two and nine times. The chain combines TRBV5-1 with TRBJ2-2, with D perhaps TRBD2 (5 bases). Germline CDR1 and CDR2: SGHRS and YFSETQ. V lost 4 bases and J lost 3, with 10 bases in between. This CDR3 is built from 14 residues. CDR3 region: CASSEDFHTGELFF. The CDR3 region has the DNA TGCGCCAGCAGCGAGGACTTCCACACCGGGGAGCTGTTTTTT.

V and J are TRBV7-9 and TRBJ2-7, with D possibly being TRBD1 or TRBD2 (5 bases each). The CDR3 covers 17 residues. V was pared by 5 bases and J by 4 bases, with 24 bases between. Germline CDR1 and CDR2: SEHNR and FQNEAQ (reference sequence). The CDR3 is CASSPRRDGTMGYEQYF. DNA for the CDR3: TGTGCCAGCAGCCCCCGACGGGACGGCACCATGGGGTACGAGCAGTACTTC.

This rearrangement joins TRBV2 to TRBJ2-3; possible D gene TRBD2, 5 bases. Deletions cut 7 bases from V and 5 bases from J, with 13 bases between. This CDR3 comprises 13 residues. CDR1 is SNHLY, CDR2 FYNNEI, per germline. CDR3 DNA: TGTGCCAGCATTGAGGGAGTGGAAGATACGCAGTATTTT. Amino acids: CASIEGVEDTQYF.

The genes are TRBV7-9 and TRBJ2-7, with 9 nucleotides matching TRBD2. The germline V gene encodes CDR1 SEHNR and CDR2 FQNEAQ (reference sequence). V gave up 6 bases and J gave up 2 bases; unmatched junction bases: 5. This CDR3 contains 14 residues. The CDR3 reads CASRGSGSPYEQYF. In DNA form, the CDR3 reads TGTGCCAGCAGAGGTAGCGGGAGTCCCTACGAGCAGTACTTC.

This sequence joins TRBV5-1 and TRBJ2-5; D is possibly TRBD2 (7 bases). In germline, CDR1 is SGHRS, CDR2 YFSETQ. CDR3 size: 12 residues. Trimming cost V 7 bases and J 4 bases, with 11 bases left between them. CDR3 in DNA: TGCGCCAGCTCAGGGGAGGGAGAGACCCAGTACTTC. Its translation is CASSGEGETQYF.

The chain links TRBV16 to TRBJ1-6, with D perhaps matching TRBD1 (6 bases). CDR3 length: 15 residues. The germline V gene encodes CDR1 KGHSY and CDR2 FQNENV. Trimming cost V 0 bases and J 9 bases, with 12 bases left between them. CDR3 amino acids: CASSQSPGAGSPLHF. Written as DNA, the CDR3 is TGTGCCAGCAGCCAATCGCCAGGGGCTGGTTCACCCCTCCACTTT.

The rearrangement uses TRBV19 and TRBJ2-4; D is perhaps TRBD2 (7 bases). Germline V gene sequence: CDR1 LNHDA, CDR2 SQIVND (reference sequence). V lost 3 bases and J 7 bases, leaving 19 bases between the germline ends. The CDR3 totals 16 residues. The CDR3 protein is CASSILDRGGGNIQYF. CDR3 nucleotides: TGTGCCAGTAGTATTTTAGATAGGGGAGGGGGGAACATTCAGTACTTC.

The chain has TRBV15 and TRBJ1-1, with D perhaps matching TRBD1 (5 bases). The CDR3 is made up of 17 amino acids. Germline V gene sequence: CDR1 LNHNV, CDR2 YYDKDF (reference sequence). Trimming cost V 3 bases and J 0 bases, with 17 bases left between them. Here the CDR3 reads CATSSKQVGLMNTEAFF. In nucleotides, the CDR3 is TGTGCCACCAGCAGTAAACAGGTTGGGCTAATGAACACTGAAGCTTTCTTT.

The chain recombines TRBV7-9 with TRBJ2-3, with 10 bases matching TRBD2. The CDR3 totals 17 residues. The V gene end was trimmed by 0 bases and the J gene end by 2 bases; junction bases not matched to a gene: 5. From germline, CDR1 is SEHNR and CDR2 FQNEAQ (reference sequence). The CDR3 is CASSLAMGLAYTDTQYF. The CDR3 nucleotides are TGTGCCAGCAGCTTAGCCATGGGACTAGCGTACACAGATACGCAGTATTTT. The full variable domain, with the rest looked up from reference TRBV7-9 and TRBJ2-3, is DTGVSQNPRHKITKRGQNVTFRCDPISEHNRLYWYRQTLGQGPEFLTYFQNEAQLEKSRLLSDRFSAERPKGSFSTLEIQRTEQGDSAMYLCASSLAMGLAYTDTQYFGPGTRLTVL.

This clone was detected a few times. J is TRBJ2-1 and V is TRBV19; the match to TRBD2 covers 14 bases. The V segment lost 5 bases and the J segment 7 bases; nucleotides outside the gene matches: 4. Germline CDR1 LNHDA, CDR2 SQIVND (reference sequence). The CDR3 is 15 residues long. In nucleotides, the CDR3 is TGTGCCAGTAGTCCCTGGACTAGCGGGAGGAATGAGCAGTTCTTC. Residues: CASSPWTSGRNEQFF.

V gene TRBV27 combines with J gene TRBJ2-7; tentative D call: TRBD1 (5 bases). Germline V gene sequence: CDR1 MNHEY, CDR2 SMNVEV (reference sequence). The CDR3 runs to 11 residues. The CDR3 sequence: CAHKGCYEQYF. As DNA, the CDR3 is TGTGCTCACAAGGGGTGTTACGAGCAGTACTTC.

J is TRBJ2-7 and V is TRBV7-9; D possibly uses TRBD1 or TRBD2 (5 bases each). CDR3 size: 15 residues. CDR1 and CDR2 (germline): SEHNR, FQNEAQ (reference sequence). The V end was cut by 3 bases, the J end by 2 bases, with 14 bases between. The CDR3 DNA follows: TGTGCCAGCAGCTTTGGGACCTCAGGACCCTACGAGCAGTACTTC. Translating it yields CASSFGTSGPYEQYF.